This T cell receptor (beta chain) was retrieved from a study of T cells after yellow fever vaccination. Study-wide context: Fractions with few cells were prepared using SMART-Seq v4 Ultra Low Input. Study-level findings and limits: It was a weaker secondary response, yet one that peaked faster, at day 5 versus 15.

TCR cDNA, made by 5'RACE template switching, carried an added universal primer site and UMIs. TCRdb reprocessed the 5' RACE reads with MiXCR, giving one entry per CDR3 protein. This table has around 160,000 distinct CDR3 sequences, less than 9% appearing once. Germline CDR1 is SNHLY and CDR2 is FYNNEI. The CDR3 totals 14 residues. Comments on this clonotype: Its antigen is still unknown. A junction boundary mismatches the germline segment, possibly from a read error.

The rearrangement uses TRBV2 and TRBJ2-5; D ambiguous. This receptor was obtained from a young man who received the YFV17D yellow fever vaccine. The source was CD4+ T cells sorted from PBMCs, collected about 5 days after the first yellow fever vaccination. The CDR3 region has the DNA TGTGCCAGAAGTGATTGGGCAGGACAAGAGACCCAGTACTTC. As protein: CARSDWAGQETQYF.